This TCR beta chain appears in the sequencing data of a study of OX40 agonist ivuxolimab in advanced cancers. Germline CDR1 reads WNHNN; CDR2 reads SYGVQD (reference sequence). Trimming cost V 11 bases and J 4 bases; bases outside gene matches: 14. This CDR3 spans 16 amino acids. Some clones are missing from TCRdb's copy, which holds only in-frame ones; the method was immunoSEQ multiplex PCR. The sample includes about 79,000 clones, 75% to 95% of them seen just once. The input for sequencing was CD4+ or CD8+ T cells sorted from blood, taken in a trial of the OX40 agonist ivuxolimab. The source is an adult with an advanced solid tumor such as melanoma, head and neck, liver or kidney cancer. This chain links TRBV10-1 with TRBJ2-3, with TRBD2 matching over 11 bases. The DNA for the CDR3 is TGCGCCCGGAGGGGCGGCACTAGCGGGAGTTCAGATACGCAGTATTTT. Protein: CARRGGTSGSSDTQYF.